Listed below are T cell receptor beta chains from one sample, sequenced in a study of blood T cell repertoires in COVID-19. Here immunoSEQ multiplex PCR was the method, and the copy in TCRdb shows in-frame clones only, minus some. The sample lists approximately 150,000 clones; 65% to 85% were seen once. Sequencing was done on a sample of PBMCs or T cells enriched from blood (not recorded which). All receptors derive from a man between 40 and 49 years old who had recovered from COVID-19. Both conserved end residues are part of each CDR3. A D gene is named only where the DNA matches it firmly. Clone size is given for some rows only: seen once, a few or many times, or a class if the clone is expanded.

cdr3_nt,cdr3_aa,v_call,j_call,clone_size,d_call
TGTGCCAGCAGCCGACCGACTAGCGGGGGGGAGACCCAGTACTTC,CASSRPTSGGETQYF,TRBV14,TRBJ2-5,many,TRBD2
TGTGCCAGCAGTGACTCGGGCAGGGTGTTTGATACGCAGTATTTT,CASSDSGRVFDTQYF,TRBV6-4,TRBJ2-3,-,-
TGTGCCAGCAGCCAAGACCCCCTAGTATCCGCGAACACCGGGGAGCTGTTTTTT,CASSQDPLVSANTGELFF,TRBV3-1/TRBV3-2,TRBJ2-2,-,-
TGTGCCAGCAGCTTAATTAACGGGAGGAACACCGGGGAGCTGTTTTTT,CASSLINGRNTGELFF,TRBV7-3,TRBJ2-2,many,-
TGTGCCAGCAGCCAGGGGAGCAATCAGCCCCAGCATTTT,CASSQGSNQPQHF,TRBV11-2,TRBJ1-5,-,-
TGCGCCAGCAGCTTTCAGGGGGTAGACTATGGCTACACCTTC,CASSFQGVDYGYTF,TRBV5-1,TRBJ1-2,-,TRBD1
TGTGCCAGCAGTTTAGGACTCCTAGCGACCGGGGAGCTGTTTTTT,CASSLGLLATGELFF,TRBV9,TRBJ2-2,many,-
TGTGCCAGCAGCCGCGAGGGCCGGGGGACCCAAGAGACCCAGTACTTC,CASSREGRGTQETQYF,TRBV7-2,TRBJ2-5,-,-
TGTGCCACCAGTGACCGCCCCGGCTGGGCGGGGGGAACTCAAAGCACAGATACGCAGTATTTT,CATSDRPGWAGGTQSTDTQYF,TRBV24-1,TRBJ2-3,-,TRBD2
TGTGCCAGCAGCCCGGGGACAGTTCTCTATGGCTACACCTTC,CASSPGTVLYGYTF,TRBV3-1/TRBV3-2,TRBJ1-2,few,TRBD1
TGTGCCAGCAGCCGGATATTCCAGGGCCCCGAGCAGTACTTC,CASSRIFQGPEQYF,TRBV7-2,TRBJ2-7,-,-
TGTGCCAGTAGTATAGTGAGAGCTAACATTCAGTACTTC,CASSIVRANIQYF,TRBV19,TRBJ2-4,once,-
TGCGCCAGCAGCGCCCGGACAGGGGACTACTATGGCTACACCTTC,CASSARTGDYYGYTF,TRBV5-1,TRBJ1-2,-,TRBD1
TGTGCCAGCGGGGTGGAGACTACTAACTATGGCTACACCTTC,CASGVETTNYGYTF,TRBV2,TRBJ1-2,-,-
TGCGCCAGCAGTCAAGGAGGAGGGAACACTGAAGCTTTCTTT,CASSQGGGNTEAFF,TRBV23-1,TRBJ1-1,-,-
TGTGCCATAAGACTAGCCACCGGGGAGCTGTTTTTT,CAIRLATGELFF,TRBV10-3,TRBJ2-2,-,TRBD2
TGTGCCTGGATCGGGAAGAACTCCTACAATGAGCAGTTCTTC,CAWIGKNSYNEQFF,TRBV30,TRBJ2-1,-,-
TGTGCCAGCAGCTATAAACGGGACAGGGGCAATCAGCCCCAGCATTTT,CASSYKRDRGNQPQHF,TRBV5-6,TRBJ1-5,-,TRBD1
TGTGCCAGCAGCCTCCGGACAGGGAACACCGGGGAGCTGTTTTTT,CASSLRTGNTGELFF,TRBV14,TRBJ2-2,-,TRBD1
TGTGCCAGCAGCTCCCTGATAGCGGGGGGAGATGGCCAAGAGACCCAGTACTTC,CASSSLIAGGDGQETQYF,TRBV9,TRBJ2-5,-,TRBD2
TGCGCCAGCAGCTTGGCAGGGGGACCAACCCCCAATGAGCAGTTCTTC,CASSLAGGPTPNEQFF,TRBV5-1,TRBJ2-1,once,TRBD1
TGTGCCAGCAGGAGGGAAGGGAACTCACCCCTCCACTTT,CASRREGNSPLHF,TRBV7-9,TRBJ1-6,once,-
TGTGCCAGCAGCTTAGCTAGGGACAGGGCGGTGGAGACCCAGTACTTC,CASSLARDRAVETQYF,TRBV11-2,TRBJ2-5,-,TRBD1
TGTGCCATCAGTGAGGAAGGGAAGGGGCCTGAAAAACTGTTTTTT,CAISEEGKGPEKLFF,TRBV10-3,TRBJ1-4,few,-
TGTGCCAGCAGCCAAGATCTAAGGGACAGGGGGAACGGCTACACCTTC,CASSQDLRDRGNGYTF,TRBV3-1/TRBV3-2,TRBJ1-2,-,TRBD1
TGTGCCAGCAGCTCGGCGGGATTGAACACTGAAGCTTTCTTT,CASSSAGLNTEAFF,TRBV7-9,TRBJ1-1,-,-
TGTGCCAGCAGTTTGGACAGCTCCTATAATTCACCCCTCCACTTT,CASSLDSSYNSPLHF,TRBV6-5,TRBJ1-6,-,-
TGTGCTAGTGGTTTGGTCGGGGGGGGAGTTTCCTTCGGCCTTGTAGCCAAAAACATTCAGTACTTC,CASGLVGGGVSFGLVAKNIQYF,TRBV12-5,TRBJ2-4,-,TRBD2
TGTGCCAGTAGTAAGCGGGACGGGACTAGCGGCCCCTACGAGCAGTACTTC,CASSKRDGTSGPYEQYF,TRBV19,TRBJ2-7,-,TRBD2
TGTGCCTGGAGCCCCCCATTTCGAGAAAACTATGGCTACACCTTC,CAWSPPFRENYGYTF,TRBV30,TRBJ1-2,-,-
TGTGCCAGCAGACGGACAGGGAACACTGAAGCTTTCTTT,CASRRTGNTEAFF,TRBV7-3,TRBJ1-1,-,TRBD1
TGTGCCAGCAGCCCGCAGACAGAAGCCACTGAAGCTTTCTTT,CASSPQTEATEAFF,TRBV9,TRBJ1-1,few,-
TGTGCCAGAAGCTTGTATTTCGGCTACACCTTC,CARSLYFGYTF,TRBV5-3,TRBJ1-2,-,-
TGCGCCAGCAGCCAATTCCCCCCTGAGCCCCAGCATTTT,CASSQFPPEPQHF,TRBV4-1,TRBJ1-5,-,-
TGTGCCAGCAGCCAAAAGACAGGGGGCAACTATGGCTACACCTTC,CASSQKTGGNYGYTF,TRBV3-1/TRBV3-2,TRBJ1-2,-,TRBD1
TGTGCCAGCATCCGACAGGGATCATCAGAGACCCAGTACTTC,CASIRQGSSETQYF,TRBV2,TRBJ2-5,few,TRBD1
TGTGCCAGCAGTTACTCGAAGGGGACTGAAGCTTTCTTT,CASSYSKGTEAFF,TRBV6-5,TRBJ1-1,-,-
TGTGCCAGCAGTTCAATACAGGGTTACAGCAATCAGCCCCAGCATTTT,CASSSIQGYSNQPQHF,TRBV27,TRBJ1-5,-,-
TGTGCCAGCAGCTTAGACTTGCAGGGGGCGCTGGGCGAGCAGTACTTC,CASSLDLQGALGEQYF,TRBV13,TRBJ2-7,-,TRBD1
TGTGCCAGCTTCTGGTCCGGGACACCTGTTGGCTACACCTTC,CASFWSGTPVGYTF,TRBV6-5,TRBJ1-2,-,-
TGTGCCAGCAGCTTAATGTGGGGCAGGGATTCACCCCTCCACTTT,CASSLMWGRDSPLHF,TRBV11-2,TRBJ1-6,-,-
TGTGCCAGCAGCTTGCGGGTCGCCGGGGAGCTGTTTTTT,CASSLRVAGELFF,TRBV5-4,TRBJ2-2,once,-
TGTGCCAGCAGCGTAGGACACGATGGCTACACCTTC,CASSVGHDGYTF,TRBV9,TRBJ1-2,-,-
TGTGCCAGCGGGGCAGCCGCCTACGAGCAGTACTTC,CASGAAAYEQYF,TRBV2,TRBJ2-7,-,-
TGTGCCAGCAGTTTCTCCTCCTACAATGAGCAGTTCTTC,CASSFSSYNEQFF,TRBV6-4,TRBJ2-1,-,-
TGTGCCAGCAGCCCGAGGCGGAAAGGTGCACTTAGTTTCTACGAGCAGTACTTC,CASSPRRKGALSFYEQYF,TRBV21-1,TRBJ2-7,-,-
TGTGCCAGCACTTCCAGGGGGCTTGGGGCCAACGTCCTGACTTTC,CASTSRGLGANVLTF,TRBV6-5,TRBJ2-6,few,TRBD1